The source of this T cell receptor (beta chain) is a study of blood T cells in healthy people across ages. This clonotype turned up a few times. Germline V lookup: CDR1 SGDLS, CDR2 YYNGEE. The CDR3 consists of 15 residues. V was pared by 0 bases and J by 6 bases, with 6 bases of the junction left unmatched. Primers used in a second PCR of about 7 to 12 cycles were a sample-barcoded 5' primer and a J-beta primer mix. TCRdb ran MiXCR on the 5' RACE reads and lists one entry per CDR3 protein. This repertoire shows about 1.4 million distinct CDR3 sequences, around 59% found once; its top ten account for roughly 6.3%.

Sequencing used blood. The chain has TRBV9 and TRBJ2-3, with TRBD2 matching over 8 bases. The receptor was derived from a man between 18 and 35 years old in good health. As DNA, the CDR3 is TGTGCCAGCAGCGTAGACCAGCGGGGGTTGGATACGCAGTATTTT. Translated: CASSVDQRGLDTQYF.